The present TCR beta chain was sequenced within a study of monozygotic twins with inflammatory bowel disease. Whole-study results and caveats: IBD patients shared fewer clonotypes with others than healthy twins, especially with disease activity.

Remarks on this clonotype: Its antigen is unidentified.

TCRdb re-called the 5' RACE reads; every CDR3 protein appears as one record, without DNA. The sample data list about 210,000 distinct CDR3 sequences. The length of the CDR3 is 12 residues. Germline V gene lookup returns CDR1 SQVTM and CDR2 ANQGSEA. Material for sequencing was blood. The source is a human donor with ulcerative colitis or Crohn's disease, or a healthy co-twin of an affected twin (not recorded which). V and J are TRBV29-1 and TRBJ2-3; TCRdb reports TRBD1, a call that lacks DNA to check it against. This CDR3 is CSGGVNTDTQYF.